The clone carrying this TCR beta chain was observed a few times. Its antigen is currently unknown. The sample originates from a study of identical twins. Study results and limitations: Some out-of-frame alpha sequences were shared by twins, and these showed excess low generation probability. Twins shared beta out-of-frame sequences in excess, but this excess was weaker.

MiXCR, applied by TCRdb to the 5' RACE reads, yields one record per CDR3 protein. The table records 700,000 to 950,000 distinct CDR3 sequences, roughly 12% of them present only once. V shed 2 bases and J 1 base; nucleotides not matched to a gene: 5. The germline V gene has CDR1 MGHRA and CDR2 YSYEKL. This CDR3 is 16 amino acids long. The sample was also linked to a second study, of yellow fever vaccine responses in identical twins. From that report: On the reported evidence, twins' vaccine T cell responses seemed partly convergent and partly personalized.

This chain joins TRBV4-1 and TRBJ2-5; 9 nucleotides align to TRBD2. The sequenced material came from PBMCs. This TCR derives from a woman younger than 35 in good health. The CDR3 coding sequence is TGCGCCAGCAGCCAAATAGCGGGAGTAATCCAAGAGACCCAGTACTTC. Its protein is CASSQIAGVIQETQYF.